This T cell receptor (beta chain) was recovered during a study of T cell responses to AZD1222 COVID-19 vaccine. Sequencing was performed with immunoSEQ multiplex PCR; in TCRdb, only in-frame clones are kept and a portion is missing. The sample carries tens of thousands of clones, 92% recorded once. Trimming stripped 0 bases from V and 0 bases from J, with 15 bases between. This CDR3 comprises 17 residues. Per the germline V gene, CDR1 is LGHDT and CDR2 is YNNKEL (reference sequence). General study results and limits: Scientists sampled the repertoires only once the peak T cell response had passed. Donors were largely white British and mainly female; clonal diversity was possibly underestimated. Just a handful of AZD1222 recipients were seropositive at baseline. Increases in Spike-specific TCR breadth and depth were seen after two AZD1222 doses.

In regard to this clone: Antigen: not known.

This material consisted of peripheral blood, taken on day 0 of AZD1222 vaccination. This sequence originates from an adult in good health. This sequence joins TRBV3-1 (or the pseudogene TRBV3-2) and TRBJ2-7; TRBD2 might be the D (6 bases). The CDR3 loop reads CASSQDLPGVYSYEQYF. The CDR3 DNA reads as TGTGCCAGCAGCCAAGATCTACCGGGGGTTTACTCCTACGAGCAGTACTTC.